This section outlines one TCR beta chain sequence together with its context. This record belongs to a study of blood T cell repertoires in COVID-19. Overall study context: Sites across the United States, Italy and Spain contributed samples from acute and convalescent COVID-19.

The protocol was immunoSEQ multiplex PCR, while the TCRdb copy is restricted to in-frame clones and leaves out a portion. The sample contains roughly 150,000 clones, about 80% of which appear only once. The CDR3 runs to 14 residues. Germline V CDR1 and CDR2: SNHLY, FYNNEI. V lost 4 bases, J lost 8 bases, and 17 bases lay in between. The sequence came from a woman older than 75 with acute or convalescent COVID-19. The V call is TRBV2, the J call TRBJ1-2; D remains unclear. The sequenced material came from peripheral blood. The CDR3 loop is CASSGVRRSPGYTF. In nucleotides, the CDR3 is TGTGCCAGCAGTGGGGTGAGGAGATCACCCGGCTACACCTTC.